A single sample is the source of the 14 T cell receptor beta chains below, sequenced in a study of T-cell memory formation after mild COVID-19. Each CDR3 protein is one row after TCRdb ran MiXCR on the 5' RACE reads. The sample carries 100,000 or so distinct CDR3 sequences, 11% recorded once. Sequenced material: PBMCs or a T cell subset sorted from them (not recorded which). These receptors were collected from a young man who had mild COVID-19 (a few samples of this study predate the infection). Cell type and time point are not known.

This clonotype occurred many times. V and J are TRBV4-1 and TRBJ1-5; no clear D. This CDR3 contains 15 residues. The V end was cut by 3 bases, the J end by 0 bases, with 9 bases between. Germline V gene data show CDR1 as MGHRA and CDR2 as YSYEKL. This CDR3 reads CASSQRAVSNQPQHF. For the CDR3, the DNA is TGCGCCAGCAGCCAGCGGGCAGTTAGCAATCAGCCCCAGCATTTT.

The genes are TRBV5-1 and TRBJ2-7; the match to TRBD1 covers 9 bases. V shed 7 bases, J shed 7 bases, and the junction held 9 bases outside the gene matches. Per germline, CDR1 SGHRS and CDR2 YFSETQ. CDR3 length equals 13 residues. The CDR3 DNA sequence: TGCGCCAGCGCCATTGGGACAGGGAAAGAGCAGTACTTC. Protein product: CASAIGTGKEQYF.

The chain joins TRBV7-9 to TRBJ2-5, with a weak D call TRBD2 (5 bases). The ends were cut back, 4 bases at V and 5 bases at J, with 8 bases in the middle. This CDR3 contains 12 residues. Germline values: CDR1 SEHNR, CDR2 FQNEAQ (reference sequence). The CDR3 DNA is TGTGCCAGCAGCTCCCCTAGCGAGACCCAGTACTTC. Its translation: CASSSPSETQYF. Full variable domain (outside the CDR3, taken from reference TRBV7-9 and TRBJ2-5): DTGVSQNPRHKITKRGQNVTFRCDPISEHNRLYWYRQTLGQGPEFLTYFQNEAQLEKSRLLSDRFSAERPKGSFSTLEIQRTEQGDSAMYLCASSSPSETQYFGPGTRLLVL.

J is TRBJ2-1 and V is TRBV6-5; D gene ambiguous. The CDR3 totals 14 residues. Germline V CDR1 and CDR2: MNHEY, SVGAGI. V was cut by 6 bases and J by 0 bases, with 9 bases left in between. DNA of the CDR3: TGTGCCAGCAGGGTGTCTCCCTCCTACAATGAGCAGTTCTTC. It yields the protein CASRVSPSYNEQFF.

The rearrangement links TRBV19 to TRBJ2-5; no definite D call. Looked up from germline, CDR1 is LNHDA and CDR2 is SQIVND (reference sequence). Trimming pared 3 bases from V and 1 base from J, leaving 9 bases between. The CDR3 spans 14 residues. The CDR3, as DNA: TGTGCCAGTAGTATCGATCACAGCCAAGAGACCCAGTACTTC. Its translation: CASSIDHSQETQYF.

The V gene is TRBV6-5, the J gene TRBJ2-7; D might be TRBD1 (5 bases). The CDR3 length is 15 residues. In germline, CDR1 is MNHEY, CDR2 SVGAGI. V was shortened by 2 bases and J by 1 base, with 12 bases between the two germline ends. The chain's CDR3 is CASSYTQVVSYEQYF. CDR3 sequence (DNA): TGTGCCAGCAGTTACACACAGGTGGTATCCTACGAGCAGTACTTC.

The chain recombines TRBV20-1 with TRBJ2-2; 7 bases match TRBD2. The germline CDR1 and CDR2 sequences are DFQATT and SNEGSKA (reference sequence). The V and J ends lost 1 base and 0 bases, in that order; junction bases with no gene match: 5. CDR3 length: 16 amino acids. The CDR3 sequence is CSARGSGQTNTGELFF. DNA of the CDR3: TGCAGTGCTAGAGGTAGCGGGCAGACGAACACCGGGGAGCTGTTTTTT.

Ten or more counts support this clonotype. In nucleotides, the CDR3 is TGTGCCAGCAGCCCCTCGTGGAACGAAAAACTGTTTTTT. Its translation: CASSPSWNEKLFF. V usage is TRBV7-9 and J usage is TRBJ1-4; D gene uncertain. The length of the CDR3 is 13 residues. Trimming took 5 bases from V and 8 from J, leaving 12 bases between them. Germline V CDR1 and CDR2: SEHNR, FQNEAQ (reference sequence).

This clonotype was observed a handful of times. The gene calls are TRBV20-1 and TRBJ2-3; TRBD2 aligns across 9 bases. Trimming removed 1 base from V and 4 bases from J; junction bases left unmatched: 12. Germline CDR1 and CDR2: DFQATT and SNEGSKA (reference sequence). This CDR3 region has 17 residues. The CDR3, as DNA: TGCAGTGCTAGAGCCGTATCGCTAGCGGGGACCTCAGATACGCAGTATTTT. Its translation is CSARAVSLAGTSDTQYF.

The chain couples TRBV7-9 to TRBJ2-2; D call uncertain. The CDR3 is 15 residues long. Deletions cut 2 bases from V and 2 bases from J, with 9 bases between. Looked up from germline, CDR1 is SEHNR and CDR2 is FQNEAQ (reference sequence). The CDR3 loop is CASSLKYTNTGELFF. The DNA of the CDR3 is TGTGCCAGCAGCTTAAAATATACCAACACCGGGGAGCTGTTTTTT.

This clonotype was counted at least ten times. This chain links TRBV7-9 with TRBJ2-7; D is uncertain. Germline loops: CDR1 SEHNR, CDR2 FQNEAQ (reference sequence). V lost 1 base to trimming and J lost 1 base, with 5 bases between them. The CDR3 extends over 13 amino acids. CDR3 bases: TGTGCCAGCAGCTTAGAAACTTCCTACGAGCAGTACTTC. It yields the protein CASSLETSYEQYF.

This clonotype occurred a few times. V usage is TRBV29-1 and J usage is TRBJ2-1; possibly TRBD1 or TRBD2 for D (6 bases each). Germline V CDR1 and CDR2: SQVTM, ANQGSEA. The CDR3 has 13 residues. V shed 7 bases and J shed 10 bases, with 20 bases lying between them. The CDR3 sequence is CSGGEAGVREQFF. The CDR3, as DNA: TGCAGCGGTGGGGAGGCAGGGGTTCGGGAGCAGTTCTTC.

This clonotype was recorded many times. The chain employs TRBV9 and TRBJ2-1; D is undetermined. Germline V gene sequence: CDR1 SGDLS, CDR2 YYNGEE. Trimming took 0 bases from V and 0 from J, leaving 4 bases between them. CDR3 length: 14 residues. The DNA for the CDR3 is TGTGCCAGCAGCGTAGAGGACTCCTACAATGAGCAGTTCTTC. Translation gives CASSVEDSYNEQFF.

This clonotype showed up just a few times. The rearrangement joins TRBV12-3 or TRBV12-4 to TRBJ2-1; no reliable D call. This CDR3 is built from 11 residues. The V end lost 3 bases, the J end lost 10 bases, and 7 bases lay between the germline ends. The CDR3 region is CASSFTPEQFF. The CDR3 DNA is TGTGCCAGCAGTTTCACTCCAGAGCAGTTCTTC.